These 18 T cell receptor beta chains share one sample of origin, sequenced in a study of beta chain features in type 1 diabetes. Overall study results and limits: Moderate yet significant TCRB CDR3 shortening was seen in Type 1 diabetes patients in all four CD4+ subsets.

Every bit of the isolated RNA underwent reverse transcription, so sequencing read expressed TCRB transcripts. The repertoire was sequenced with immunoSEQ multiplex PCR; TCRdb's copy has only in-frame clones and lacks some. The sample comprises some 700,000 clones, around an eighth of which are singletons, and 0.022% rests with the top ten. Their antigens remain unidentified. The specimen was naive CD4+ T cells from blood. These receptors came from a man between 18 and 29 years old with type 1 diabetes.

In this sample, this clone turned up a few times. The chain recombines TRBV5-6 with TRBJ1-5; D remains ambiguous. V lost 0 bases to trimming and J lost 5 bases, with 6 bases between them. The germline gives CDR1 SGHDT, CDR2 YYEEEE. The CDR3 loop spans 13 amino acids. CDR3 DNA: TGTGCCAGCAGCTTGGGCCGGGATCAGCCCCAGCATTTT. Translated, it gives CASSLGRDQPQHF.

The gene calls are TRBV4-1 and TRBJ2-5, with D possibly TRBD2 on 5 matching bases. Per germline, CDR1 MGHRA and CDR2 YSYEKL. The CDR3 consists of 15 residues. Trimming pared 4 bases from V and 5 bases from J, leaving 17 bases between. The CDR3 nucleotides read TGCGCCAGCAGCCGAGCCGGAGAGGGATGGGAGACCCAGTACTTC. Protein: CASSRAGEGWETQYF.

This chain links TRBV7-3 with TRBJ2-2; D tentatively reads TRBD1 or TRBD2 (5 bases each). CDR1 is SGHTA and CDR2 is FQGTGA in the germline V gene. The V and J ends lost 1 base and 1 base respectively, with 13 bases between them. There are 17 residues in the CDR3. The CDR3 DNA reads TGTGCCAGCAGCTTAAGTAAAGGGACGGTGAACACCGGGGAGCTGTTTTTT. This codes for CASSLSKGTVNTGELFF.

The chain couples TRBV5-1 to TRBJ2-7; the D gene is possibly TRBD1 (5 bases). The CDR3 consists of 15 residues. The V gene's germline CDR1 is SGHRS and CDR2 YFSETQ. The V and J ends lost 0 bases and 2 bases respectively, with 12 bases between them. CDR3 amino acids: CASSLETVGPYEQYF. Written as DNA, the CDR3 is TGCGCCAGCAGCTTGGAGACAGTAGGACCCTACGAGCAGTACTTC.

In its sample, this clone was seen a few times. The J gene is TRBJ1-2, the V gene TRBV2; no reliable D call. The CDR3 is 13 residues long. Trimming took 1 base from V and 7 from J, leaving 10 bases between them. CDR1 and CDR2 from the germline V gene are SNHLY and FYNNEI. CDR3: CASSEGPWAGYTF. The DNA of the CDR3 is TGTGCCAGCAGTGAAGGCCCCTGGGCTGGCTACACCTTC. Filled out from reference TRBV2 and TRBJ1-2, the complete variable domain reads EPEVTQTPSHQVTQMGQEVILRCVPISNHLYFYWYRQILGQKVEFLVSFYNNEISEKSEIFDDQFSVERPDGSNFTLKIRSTKLEDSAMYFCASSEGPWAGYTFGSGTRLTVV.

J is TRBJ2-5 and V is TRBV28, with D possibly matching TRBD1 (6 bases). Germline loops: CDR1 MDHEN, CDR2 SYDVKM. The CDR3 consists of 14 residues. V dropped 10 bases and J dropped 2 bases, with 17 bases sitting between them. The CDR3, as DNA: TGTGCCACCTCATACTCCGGGACACAAGAGACCCAGTACTTC. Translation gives CATSYSGTQETQYF.

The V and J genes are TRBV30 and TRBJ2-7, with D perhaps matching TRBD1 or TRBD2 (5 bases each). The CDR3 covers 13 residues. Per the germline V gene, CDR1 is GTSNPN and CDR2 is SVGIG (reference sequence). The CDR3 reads CSLSPGAHGEQYF. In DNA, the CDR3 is TGTTCCCTTTCCCCCGGGGCCCACGGGGAGCAGTACTTC.

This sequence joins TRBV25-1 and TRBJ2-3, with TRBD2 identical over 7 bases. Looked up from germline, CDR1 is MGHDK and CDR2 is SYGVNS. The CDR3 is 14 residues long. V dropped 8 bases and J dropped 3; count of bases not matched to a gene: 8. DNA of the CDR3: TGTGCCAGCTCGAGGGAGGGAAGGACAGATACGCAGTATTTT. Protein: CASSREGRTDTQYF. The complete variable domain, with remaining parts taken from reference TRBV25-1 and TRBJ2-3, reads EADIYQTPRYLVIGTGKKITLECSQTMGHDKMYWYQQDPGMELHLIHYSYGVNSTEKGDLSSESTVSRIRTEHFPLTLESARPSHTSQYLCASSREGRTDTQYFGPGTRLTVL.

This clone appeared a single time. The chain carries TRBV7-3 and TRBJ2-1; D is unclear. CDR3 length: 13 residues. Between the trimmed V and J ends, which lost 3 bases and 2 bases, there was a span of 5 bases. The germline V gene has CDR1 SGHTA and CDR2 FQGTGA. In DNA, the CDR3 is TGTGCCAGCAGCTTCCCTCCCTACAATGAGCAGTTCTTC. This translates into CASSFPPYNEQFF. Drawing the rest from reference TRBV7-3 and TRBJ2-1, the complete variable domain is GAGVSQTPSNKVTEKGKYVELRCDPISGHTALYWYRQSLGQGPEFLIYFQGTGAADDSGLPNDRFFAVRPEGSVSTLKIQRTERGDSAVYLCASSFPPYNEQFFGPGTRLTVL.

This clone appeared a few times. The CDR3 region is CASSSDRAQYNEQFF. The DNA of the CDR3 is TGTGCCAGCAGCTCAGACCGAGCCCAATACAATGAGCAGTTCTTC. The V gene is TRBV7-2, the J gene TRBJ2-1; no firm D call. Trimming took off 4 bases at V and 4 bases at J, with 14 bases between the two ends. This CDR3 has 15 residues. Germline CDR1 reads SGHTA; CDR2 reads FQGNSA.

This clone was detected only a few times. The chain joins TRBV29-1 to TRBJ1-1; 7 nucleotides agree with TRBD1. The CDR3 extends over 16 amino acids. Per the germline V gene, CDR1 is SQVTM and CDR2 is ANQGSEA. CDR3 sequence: CILSPRHRGGWTEAFF. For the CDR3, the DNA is TGCATCCTTTCACCCCGACACAGGGGAGGTTGGACTGAAGCTTTCTTT.

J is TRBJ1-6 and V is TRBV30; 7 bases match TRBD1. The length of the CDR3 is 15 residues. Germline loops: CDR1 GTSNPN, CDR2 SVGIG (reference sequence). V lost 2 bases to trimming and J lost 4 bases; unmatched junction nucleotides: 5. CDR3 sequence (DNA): TGTGCCTGGAGTTTTTGGACAGGTTATAATTCACCCCTCCACTTT. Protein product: CAWSFWTGYNSPLHF.

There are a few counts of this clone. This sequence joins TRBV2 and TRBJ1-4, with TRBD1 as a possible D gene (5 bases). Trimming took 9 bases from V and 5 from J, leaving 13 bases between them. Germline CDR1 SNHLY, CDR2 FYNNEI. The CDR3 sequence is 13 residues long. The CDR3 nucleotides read TGTGCCAGACGGGGGGAGCCGAATGAAAAACTGTTTTTT. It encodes CARRGEPNEKLFF. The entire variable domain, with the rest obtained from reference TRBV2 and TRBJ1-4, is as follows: EPEVTQTPSHQVTQMGQEVILRCVPISNHLYFYWYRQILGQKVEFLVSFYNNEISEKSEIFDDQFSVERPDGSNFTLKIRSTKLEDSAMYFCARRGEPNEKLFFGSGTQLSVL.

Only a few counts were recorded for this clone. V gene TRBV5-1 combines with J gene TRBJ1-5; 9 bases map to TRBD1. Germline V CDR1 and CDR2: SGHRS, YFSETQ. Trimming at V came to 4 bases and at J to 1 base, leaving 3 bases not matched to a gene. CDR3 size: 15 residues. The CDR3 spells CASSTGGLSNQPQHF. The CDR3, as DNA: TGCGCCAGCAGCACAGGGGGCTTGAGCAATCAGCCCCAGCATTTT. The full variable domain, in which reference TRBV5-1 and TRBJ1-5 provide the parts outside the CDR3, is KAGVTQTPRYLIKTRGQQVTLSCSPISGHRSVSWYQQTPGQGLQFLFEYFSETQRNKGNFPGRFSGRQFSNSRSEMNVSTLELGDSALYLCASSTGGLSNQPQHFGDGTRLSIL.

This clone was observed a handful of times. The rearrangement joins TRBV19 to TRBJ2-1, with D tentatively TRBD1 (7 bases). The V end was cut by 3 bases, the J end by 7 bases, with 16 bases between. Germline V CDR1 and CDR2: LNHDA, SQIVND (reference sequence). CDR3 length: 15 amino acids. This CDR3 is CASSIVQQGGNEQFF. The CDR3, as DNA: TGTGCCAGTAGTATCGTCCAGCAGGGGGGAAATGAGCAGTTCTTC.

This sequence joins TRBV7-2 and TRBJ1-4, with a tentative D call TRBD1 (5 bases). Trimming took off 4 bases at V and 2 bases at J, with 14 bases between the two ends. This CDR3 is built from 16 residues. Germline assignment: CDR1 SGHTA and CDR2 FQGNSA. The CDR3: CASSSAGRGTNEKLFF. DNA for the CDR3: TGTGCCAGCAGCTCCGCGGGGCGTGGGACTAATGAAAAACTGTTTTTT.

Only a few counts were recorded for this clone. This CDR3 reads CASSHAPDRGYGYTF. The CDR3 DNA reads TGCGCCAGCAGCCATGCCCCGGACAGGGGTTATGGCTACACCTTC. This chain connects TRBV4-1 to TRBJ1-2; 9 bases are shared with TRBD1. V lost 3 bases and J lost 5; bases outside the gene matches: 7. From germline, CDR1 is MGHRA and CDR2 YSYEKL. The CDR3 runs to 15 residues.

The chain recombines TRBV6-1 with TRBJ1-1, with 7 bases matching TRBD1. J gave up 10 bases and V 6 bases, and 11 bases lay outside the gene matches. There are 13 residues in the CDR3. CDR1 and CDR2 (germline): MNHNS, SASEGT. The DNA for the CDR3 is TGTGCCAGCAGCCCCGAGGAGGGGGCCGGAGCTTTCTTT. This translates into CASSPEEGAGAFF.